This entry lists 17 T cell receptor beta chains sequenced from one sample in a study of graft-versus-host responses after intestinal transplantation. Here immunoSEQ multiplex PCR was the method, and the copy in TCRdb shows in-frame clones only, minus some. The sample yields tens of thousands of clones, 85% to 95% seen once. These TCRs are of unknown antigen specificity. The specimen comprised unstimulated CD8+ T cells sorted from spleen or lymph node cells, sampled before intestinal transplant. The receptor source for this set is a human donor who received an intestinal transplant.

The J gene is TRBJ2-3, the V gene TRBV28, with D tentatively TRBD2 (5 bases). The CDR3 has 19 amino acids. Trimming left V 3 bases short and J 6 bases short, with 28 bases between. CDR1 and CDR2 from the germline V gene are MDHEN and SYDVKM. DNA of the CDR3: TGTGCCAGCAGTTTCAATTTATTGTTAGGGAGCAGGATCTTGGATACGCAGTATTTT. It is translated as CASSFNLLLGSRILDTQYF.

The chain has TRBV28 and TRBJ2-7; D might be TRBD2 (5 bases). Germline assignment: CDR1 MDHEN and CDR2 SYDVKM. V dropped 4 bases and J dropped 4 bases, with 11 bases sitting between them. This CDR3 has 13 residues. CDR3 in amino acids: CASSSPGVYEQYF. The CDR3, as DNA: TGTGCCAGCAGTTCCCCCGGGGTATACGAGCAGTACTTC.

The chain couples TRBV9 to TRBJ2-7; a possible D gene is TRBD2 (5 bases). CDR3 size: 15 residues. V was trimmed by 10 bases and J by 0 bases, leaving 20 bases between them. CDR1 is SGDLS, CDR2 YYNGEE, per germline. The CDR3, as DNA: TGTGCCGCCCTTGCAGAGGCGGGCGACTCCTACGAGCAGTACTTC. Translation gives CAALAEAGDSYEQYF.

The V and J genes are TRBV4-1 and TRBJ1-1, with D uncertain. The germline V gene has CDR1 MGHRA and CDR2 YSYEKL. The CDR3 runs 15 residues. V shed 0 bases and J shed 5 bases, with 13 bases lying between them. CDR3 DNA: TGCGCCAGCAGCCAAGAGGCCGGGTCGAGGACTGAAGCTTTCTTT. As protein: CASSQEAGSRTEAFF.

The CDR3 coding sequence is TGCAGCGTTGAAGAGGGATCCAGCTCCTACGAGCAGTACTTC. It codes for CSVEEGSSSYEQYF. The J gene is TRBJ2-7, the V gene TRBV29-1, with D uncertain. The CDR3 extends over 14 amino acids. The germline gives CDR1 SQVTM, CDR2 ANQGSEA. Trimming took off 0 bases at V and 0 bases at J, with 9 bases between the two ends.

The chain recombines TRBV27 with TRBJ2-3; no clear D. Germline CDR1 is MNHEY and CDR2 is SMNVEV (reference sequence). V lost 5 bases and J lost 4, with 16 bases in between. The CDR3 runs 15 residues. The CDR3 protein is CASSPGVVVADTQYF. Written as DNA, the CDR3 is TGTGCCAGCAGTCCCGGAGTTGTAGTTGCAGATACGCAGTATTTT.

V usage is TRBV6-1 and J usage is TRBJ2-7, with D possibly being TRBD1 (6 bases). The CDR3 contains 14 residues. Germline V gives CDR1 MNHNS, CDR2 SASEGT. V lost 3 bases and J lost 6, with 15 bases in between. The DNA for the CDR3 is TGTGCCAGCAGTGATGGGGGCATGTCGTTCGAGCAGTACTTC. Its protein product is CASSDGGMSFEQYF.

The chain joins TRBV5-6 to TRBJ2-1, with 13 bases fitting TRBD2. The germline CDR1 and CDR2 sequences are SGHDT and YYEEEE. Trimming removed 4 bases from V and 3 bases from J; junction bases left unmatched: 7. The CDR3 runs 17 residues. The CDR3 region has the DNA TGTGCCAGCAGCCTGGGACTAGCGGGAATAAACTACAATGAGCAGTTCTTC. Its protein product is CASSLGLAGINYNEQFF.

In this sample, this clone turned up a few times. V is TRBV19 and J is TRBJ1-4; possibly TRBD1 for D (5 bases). Germline V gene data show CDR1 as LNHDA and CDR2 as SQIVND (reference sequence). Trimming took off 3 bases at V and 6 bases at J, with 11 bases between the two ends. The CDR3 is made up of 14 amino acids. CDR3 coding DNA: TGTGCCAGTAGTATCGTAGACAGAGATGAAAAACTGTTTTTT. Translated: CASSIVDRDEKLFF.

The V call is TRBV9, the J call TRBJ1-1; D unclear. With 0 bases removed from V and 3 bases from J, the gap between germline ends came to 15 bases. Germline V gives CDR1 SGDLS, CDR2 YYNGEE. This CDR3 has 16 amino acids. The CDR3 here is CASSVARTGVYTEAFF. DNA for the CDR3: TGTGCCAGCAGCGTAGCTCGGACGGGAGTATACACTGAAGCTTTCTTT. Based on the CDR3 plus reference TRBV9 and TRBJ1-1, the full variable domain is DSGVTQTPKHLITATGQRVTLRCSPRSGDLSVYWYQQSLDQGLQFLIQYYNGEERAKGNILERFSAQQFPDLHSELNLSSLELGDSALYFCASSVARTGVYTEAFFGQGTRLTVV.

This chain connects TRBV29-1 to TRBJ2-2, with 13 positions matching TRBD2. The CDR3 is made up of 16 amino acids. J lost 5 bases, V lost 5 bases, and 8 bases had no gene match. Germline CDR1 and CDR2: SQVTM and ANQGSEA. CDR3 protein: CSVSATSGRGTGELFF. The CDR3 region has the DNA TGCAGCGTTTCGGCCACTAGCGGGAGGGGGACCGGGGAGCTGTTTTTT.

The J gene is TRBJ2-2, the V gene TRBV28; D remains ambiguous. Germline CDR1 is MDHEN and CDR2 is SYDVKM. V was shortened by 1 base and J by 4 bases, with 10 bases between the two germline ends. The CDR3 spans 15 residues. The chain's CDR3 is CASSLFRIATGELFF. The CDR3 bases are TGTGCCAGCAGTTTATTTCGTATTGCCACCGGGGAGCTGTTTTTT.

The count of this clone is one. The chain links TRBV28 to TRBJ1-5, with D maybe TRBD1 (6 bases). This CDR3 spans 22 amino acids. V lost 3 bases to trimming and J lost 6 bases, with 36 bases between them. CDR1 and CDR2 from the germline V gene are MDHEN and SYDVKM. The CDR3 DNA is TGTGCCAGCAGTTTTTTGGGGGCCCGCCTTTCTAGGGGGGGGCTCTATTTTCAGCCCCAGCATTTT. Its translation is CASSFLGARLSRGGLYFQPQHF.

The CDR3 region has the DNA TGTGCCAGTAGTATTCCCGGGACTAGTAACGTCGAGTTCTTC. It translates to CASSIPGTSNVEFF. The chain recombines TRBV19 with TRBJ2-1, with 8 nucleotides matching TRBD2. The V and J ends lost 3 bases and 14 bases, in that order; junction bases with no gene match: 12. The CDR3 has 14 residues. The germline CDR1 and CDR2 sequences are LNHDA and SQIVND (reference sequence).

The V call is TRBV9, the J call TRBJ1-1; the match to TRBD1 covers 7 bases. The CDR3 is 14 residues long. Germline values: CDR1 SGDLS, CDR2 YYNGEE. V shed 4 bases and J 1 base; nucleotides not matched to a gene: 4. The CDR3 loop reads CASSPGGRNTEAFF. The CDR3, as DNA: TGTGCCAGCAGCCCAGGGGGTAGGAACACTGAAGCTTTCTTT.

The rearrangement joins TRBV27 to TRBJ2-7; possibly TRBD2 for D (6 bases). Germline values: CDR1 MNHEY, CDR2 SMNVEV (reference sequence). The CDR3 has 17 amino acids. V was trimmed by 3 bases and J by 1 base, leaving 19 bases between them. CDR3 in amino acids: CASSLGGPLAPSYEQYF. The CDR3 bases are TGTGCCAGCAGTTTGGGGGGTCCTCTAGCGCCTTCCTACGAGCAGTACTTC.

The rearrangement joins TRBV4-1 to TRBJ1-1; D call uncertain. CDR1 and CDR2 (germline): MGHRA, YSYEKL. The CDR3 runs to 15 residues. V lost 4 bases and J 5 bases, leaving 17 bases between the germline ends. The CDR3 loop is CASSLGTGPRTEAFF. CDR3 sequence (DNA): TGCGCCAGCAGCCTCGGAACCGGGCCCAGGACTGAAGCTTTCTTT.